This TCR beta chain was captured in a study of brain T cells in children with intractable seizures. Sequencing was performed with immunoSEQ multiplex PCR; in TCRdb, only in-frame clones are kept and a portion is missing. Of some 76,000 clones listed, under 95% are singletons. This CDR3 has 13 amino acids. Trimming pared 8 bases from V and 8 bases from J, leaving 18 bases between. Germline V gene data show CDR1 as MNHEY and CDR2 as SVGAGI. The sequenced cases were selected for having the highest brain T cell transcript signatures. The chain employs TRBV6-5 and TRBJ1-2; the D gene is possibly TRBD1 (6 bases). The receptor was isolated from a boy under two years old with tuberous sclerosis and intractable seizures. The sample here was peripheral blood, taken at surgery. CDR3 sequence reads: CASDVGGARGYTF. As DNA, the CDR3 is TGTGCCAGCGACGTGGGGGGGGCGCGAGGCTACACCTTC.